These 10 T cell receptor beta chains were sequenced from one sample in a study of PD-1 blockade in classical Hodgkin lymphoma. The data were produced by immunoSEQ multiplex PCR, yet TCRdb's version contains in-frame clones alone and is incomplete. The sample carries over 20,000 clones, 70% to 90% recorded once. All patients relapsed after autologous stem cell transplantation, and brentuximab vedotin exposure varied. The material sequenced was peripheral blood mononuclear cells (PBMCs), taken at baseline. Every receptor here comes from a human donor with classical Hodgkin lymphoma.

J is TRBJ2-7 and V is TRBV7-9; D is tentatively TRBD1 or TRBD2 (5 bases each). CDR3 size: 15 residues. Trimming removed 5 bases from V and 0 bases from J, with 14 bases in between. Germline V gene lookup returns CDR1 SEHNR and CDR2 FQNEAQ (reference sequence). The CDR3 here is CASSPSGAYSYEQYF. CDR3 DNA sequence: TGTGCCAGCAGCCCCTCCGGGGCCTACTCCTACGAGCAGTACTTC.

Here the CDR3 reads CASNRDSSYEQYF. The CDR3 nucleotides read TGTGCCAGCAACCGGGACAGTTCCTACGAGCAGTACTTC. This chain links TRBV14 with TRBJ2-7, with 7 nucleotides matching TRBD1. Losses at the gene ends were 7 bases for V and 1 base for J; bases not matched to a gene: 4. The CDR3 spans 13 residues. The V gene's germline CDR1 is SGHDN and CDR2 FVKESK. The variable domain in full, completed from reference TRBV14 and TRBJ2-7, reads EAGVTQFPSHSVIEKGQTVTLRCDPISGHDNLYWYRRVMGKEIKFLLHFVKESKQDESGMPNNRFLAERTGGTYSTLKVQPAELEDSGVYFCASNRDSSYEQYFGPGTRLTVT.

The chain joins TRBV12-5 to TRBJ2-7, with 9 bases aligning to TRBD1. The germline gives CDR1 LGHNT, CDR2 FRNRAP. This CDR3 has 16 amino acids. J gave up 4 bases and V 5 bases, and 12 bases lay outside the gene matches. The DNA of the CDR3 is TGTGCTAGTGGTACATCCGGGACAGGGAGCGGGTACGAGCAGTACTTC. This sequence encodes CASGTSGTGSGYEQYF.

The J gene is TRBJ1-1, the V gene TRBV4-1, with D possibly being TRBD1 (5 bases). CDR3 size: 15 residues. Trimming left V 0 bases short and J 6 bases short, with 14 bases between. Germline-derived CDR1 and CDR2 are MGHRA and YSYEKL. This CDR3 reads CASSQDARVWAEAFF. As DNA, the CDR3 is TGCGCCAGCAGCCAAGATGCCAGGGTTTGGGCTGAAGCTTTCTTT.

The chain joins TRBV6-1 to TRBJ1-2; a weak D match, TRBD1 (5 bases). The CDR3 has 14 residues. V lost 5 bases and J lost 5, with 15 bases in between. CDR1 and CDR2 from the germline V gene are MNHNS and SASEGT. The CDR3 here is CASSKITGGYGYTF. The CDR3 DNA reads as TGTGCCAGCAGTAAGATCACCGGGGGGTATGGCTACACCTTC.

The rearrangement joins TRBV27 to TRBJ1-5, with D possibly matching TRBD1 (5 bases). Trimming removed 5 bases from V and 3 bases from J, with 14 bases in between. The CDR3 totals 15 residues. Germline V lookup: CDR1 MNHEY, CDR2 SMNVEV (reference sequence). The CDR3 loop is CASSPYPRDNQPQHF. CDR3 bases: TGTGCCAGCAGTCCTTACCCCAGGGACAATCAGCCCCAGCATTTT.

The chain recombines TRBV7-9 with TRBJ1-2, with 9 bases lining up with TRBD1. The CDR3 consists of 15 residues. V lost 1 base and J lost 4; bases outside the gene matches: 4. The germline V gene encodes CDR1 SEHNR and CDR2 FQNEAQ (reference sequence). The CDR3 region has the DNA TGTGCCAGCAGCTTAGAGGGACAGGGCGGCTATGGCTACACCTTC. Translating it yields CASSLEGQGGYGYTF. Combining the CDR3 with reference TRBV7-9 and TRBJ1-2 gives the whole variable domain DTGVSQNPRHKITKRGQNVTFRCDPISEHNRLYWYRQTLGQGPEFLTYFQNEAQLEKSRLLSDRFSAERPKGSFSTLEIQRTEQGDSAMYLCASSLEGQGGYGYTFGSGTRLTVV.

V gene TRBV5-1 combines with J gene TRBJ1-2; 8 nucleotides line up with TRBD1. The germline V gene has CDR1 SGHRS and CDR2 YFSETQ. The CDR3 totals 12 residues. V lost 4 bases, J lost 8 bases, and 4 bases stayed unmatched. CDR3 coding DNA: TGCGCCAGCAGCCCCGGACAGGGCGGCTACACCTTC. Translated: CASSPGQGGYTF.

This rearrangement joins TRBV6-6 to TRBJ2-3; no firm D call. V gave up 4 bases and J gave up 6 bases, with 5 bases separating them. The CDR3 sequence is 11 residues long. In germline, CDR1 is MNHNY, CDR2 SVGAGI (reference sequence). The CDR3 coding sequence is TGTGCCAGCAGTTGGGTGGATACGCAGTATTTT. Translating gives CASSWVDTQYF.

This clone occurred once. The chain links TRBV5-1 to TRBJ1-1; maybe TRBD1 (6 bases). The CDR3 has 16 amino acids. Germline-derived CDR1 and CDR2 are SGHRS and YFSETQ. The ends were cut back, 4 bases at V and 0 bases at J, with 16 bases in the middle. CDR3 in amino acids: CASSRATGRMNTEAFF. CDR3 coding DNA: TGCGCCAGCAGCCGAGCGACAGGCCGGATGAACACTGAAGCTTTCTTT.